One T cell receptor beta chain is described in this entry. The antigen remains unidentified. The data are from a study of OX40 agonist ivuxolimab in advanced cancers. Study results and limitations: Average numbers of expanded clones were greater in CD8+ T cells than in CD4+.

The CDR3 extends over 16 amino acids. Trimming cost V 0 bases and J 2 bases, with 11 bases left between them. The germline gives CDR1 SGDLS, CDR2 YYNGEE. Using immunoSEQ multiplex PCR, the repertoire was profiled, and TCRdb retains in-frame clones only, with some absent. Among tens of thousands of clones, about 95% were seen once, and the ten largest hold roughly 9.8%. This sequence originates from an adult with an advanced solid tumor such as melanoma, head and neck, liver or kidney cancer. The genes are TRBV9 and TRBJ2-2, with D unclear. The input for sequencing was CD4+ or CD8+ T cells sorted from blood, taken in a trial of the OX40 agonist ivuxolimab. CDR3 amino acids: CASSVAGYPNTGELFF. DNA of the CDR3: TGTGCCAGCAGCGTAGCGGGCTACCCAAACACCGGGGAGCTGTTTTTT.